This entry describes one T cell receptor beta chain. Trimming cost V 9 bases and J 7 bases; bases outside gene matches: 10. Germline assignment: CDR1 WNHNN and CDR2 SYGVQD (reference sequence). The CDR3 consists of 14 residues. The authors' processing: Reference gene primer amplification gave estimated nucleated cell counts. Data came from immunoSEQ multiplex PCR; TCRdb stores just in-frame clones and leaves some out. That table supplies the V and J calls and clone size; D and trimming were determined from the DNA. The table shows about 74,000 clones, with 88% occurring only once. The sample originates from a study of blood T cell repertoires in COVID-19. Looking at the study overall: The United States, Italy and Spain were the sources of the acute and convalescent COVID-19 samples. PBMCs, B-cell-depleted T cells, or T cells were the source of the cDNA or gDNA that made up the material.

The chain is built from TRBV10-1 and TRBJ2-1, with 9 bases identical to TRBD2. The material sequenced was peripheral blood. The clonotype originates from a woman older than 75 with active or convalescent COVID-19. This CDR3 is CASPGSGRRNEQFF. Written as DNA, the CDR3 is TGCGCCAGTCCTGGGAGCGGGAGGCGGAATGAGCAGTTCTTC.